This TCR beta chain was documented in a study of cytomegalovirus exposure and HLA in healthy donors. PCR used 60 Vbeta primers and 13 Jbeta primers. The data were produced by immunoSEQ multiplex PCR, yet TCRdb's version contains in-frame clones alone and is incomplete. The sample holds some 28,000 clones. Although they were nominally healthy when sampled, donors likely had unrecorded immune exposures. CDR3 size: 17 residues. CDR1 is SGHRS, CDR2 YFSETQ, per germline. Trimming took 4 bases from V and 2 from J, leaving 19 bases between them. As to this clone: The antigen is unknown.

Study outcomes and limitations: There were a few CMV-associated chains whose specificity for CMV antigens was confirmed in vitro. In a later analysis, specific HLA alleles were associated with 15,000 or so TCR beta sequences at a 0.05 false discovery rate. Highly shared sequence variants in one cluster were likely a sequencing artifact.

This TCR came from a man aged 25-45 years in good health and CMV-seronegative. The V gene is TRBV5-1, the J gene TRBJ1-5; no reliable D call. The sample was PBMCs. The CDR3 loop is CASSPAPGGSGNQPQHF. CDR3 sequence (DNA): TGCGCCAGCAGCCCGGCCCCGGGAGGGTCTGGCAATCAGCCCCAGCATTTT. The full variable domain, its missing parts supplied by reference TRBV5-1 and TRBJ1-5, is KAGVTQTPRYLIKTRGQQVTLSCSPISGHRSVSWYQQTPGQGLQFLFEYFSETQRNKGNFPGRFSGRQFSNSRSEMNVSTLELGDSALYLCASSPAPGGSGNQPQHFGDGTRLSIL.